This T cell receptor (beta chain) was profiled in a study of T cell repertoires in cytomegalovirus infection. Whole-study context: From public TCR beta signatures came an indication of both CMV infection and matching HLA type. General observations from the study: CMV-specific TCR beta clonotypes restricted by HLA-C dominated the ex vivo response.

One entry per CDR3 protein results from TCRdb running MiXCR on the reads. The sample has roughly 500,000 distinct CDR3 sequences, approximately 10% seen once. The table lists this clonotype with many counts. Its cognate antigen is unknown. This clonotype originated in a human donor in good health (CMV status not recorded). Some clones in this sample may be carry-over from other donors' samples. Specimen: PBMCs.

CDR3 residues: CASSYGQSNTEAFF. CDR3 bases: TGTGCCAGCAGTTACGGGCAGTCGAACACTGAAGCTTTCTTT. The J gene is TRBJ1-1, the V gene TRBV6-6; no clear D. Trimming removed 2 bases at V and 1 base at J, with 8 bases between. This CDR3 has 14 residues. Germline V gene data show CDR1 as MNHNY and CDR2 as SVGAGI (reference sequence).